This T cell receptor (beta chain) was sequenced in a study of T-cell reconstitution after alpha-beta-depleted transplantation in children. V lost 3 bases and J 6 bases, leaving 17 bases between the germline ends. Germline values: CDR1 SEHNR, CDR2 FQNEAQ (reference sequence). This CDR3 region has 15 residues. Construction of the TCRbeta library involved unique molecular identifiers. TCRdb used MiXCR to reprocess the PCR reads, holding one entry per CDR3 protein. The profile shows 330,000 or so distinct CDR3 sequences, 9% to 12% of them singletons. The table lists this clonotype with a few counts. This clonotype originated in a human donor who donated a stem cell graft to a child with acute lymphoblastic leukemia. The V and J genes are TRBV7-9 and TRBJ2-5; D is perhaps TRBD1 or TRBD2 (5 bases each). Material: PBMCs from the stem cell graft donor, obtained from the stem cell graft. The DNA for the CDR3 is TGTGCCAGCAGCTTGTCGACGGGACGAGCCAAGACCCAGTACTTC. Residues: CASSLSTGRAKTQYF. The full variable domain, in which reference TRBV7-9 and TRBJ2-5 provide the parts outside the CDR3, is DTGVSQNPRHKITKRGQNVTFRCDPISEHNRLYWYRQTLGQGPEFLTYFQNEAQLEKSRLLSDRFSAERPKGSFSTLEIQRTEQGDSAMYLCASSLSTGRAKTQYFGPGTRLLVL.